Below are 18 T cell receptor beta chains sequenced from a single sample in a study of blood T cell repertoires in COVID-19. The protocol was immunoSEQ multiplex PCR, while the TCRdb copy is restricted to in-frame clones and leaves out a portion. The sample has 90,000 to 150,000 clones, around 90% seen once. Sequenced: peripheral blood. These receptors all come from a woman between 45 and 60 years old with active or convalescent COVID-19.

This clone was seen a single time. The rearrangement uses TRBV19 and TRBJ2-7; TRBD2 matches at 7 bases. V dropped 3 bases and J dropped 6; count of bases not matched to a gene: 5. The CDR3 sequence is 13 residues long. CDR1 LNHDA and CDR2 SQIVND come from the germline V gene (reference sequence). CDR3 bases: TGTGCCAGTAGTATTGCGGGAGTAGGCGAGCAGTACTTC. It specifies CASSIAGVGEQYF.

The CDR3 sequence is CASSSPPGLATNTGELFF. The CDR3 DNA reads as TGTGCCAGCAGTTCACCCCCGGGACTAGCGACGAACACCGGGGAGCTGTTTTTT. The genes are TRBV6-2 or TRBV6-3 and TRBJ2-2, with TRBD2 matching 10 bases. Germline loops: CDR1 MNHEY, CDR2 SVGEGT. Losses at the gene ends were 4 bases for V and 0 bases for J; bases not matched to a gene: 8. The CDR3 sequence is 18 residues long.

This chain joins TRBV30 and TRBJ2-2; D is possibly TRBD2 (6 bases). The ends were cut back, 3 bases at V and 5 bases at J, with 10 bases in the middle. Germline V gives CDR1 GTSNPN, CDR2 SVGIG (reference sequence). The CDR3 length is 13 residues. The CDR3, as DNA: TGTGCCTGGAGCGGGAGTCGTACCGGGGAGCTGTTTTTT. Encoded protein: CAWSGSRTGELFF.

V is TRBV5-5 and J is TRBJ2-2, with D possibly being TRBD2 (5 bases). The V end was cut by 4 bases, the J end by 4 bases, with 5 bases between. The CDR3 contains 12 residues. CDR1 is SGHKS, CDR2 YYEKEE, per germline (reference sequence). DNA for the CDR3: TGTGCCAGCAGCACTAGCACCGGGGAGCTGTTTTTT. Its protein is CASSTSTGELFF.

The DNA for the CDR3 is TGTGCCAGCTCACCGGGGACAGCTAACTATGGCTACACCTTC. Encoded protein: CASSPGTANYGYTF. The V and J genes are TRBV18 and TRBJ1-2; TRBD1 agrees at 7 bases. CDR1 is KGHSH and CDR2 is LQKENI in the germline V gene. Trimming at V came to 3 bases and at J to 0 bases, leaving 1 base not matched to a gene. This CDR3 region has 14 residues.

The genes are TRBV3-1 (or the pseudogene TRBV3-2) and TRBJ1-1; D unresolved. The CDR3 is 13 amino acids. CDR1 is LGHDT and CDR2 is YNNKEL in the germline V gene (reference sequence). V dropped 4 bases and J dropped 6 bases, with 12 bases sitting between them. The CDR3 DNA sequence: TGTGCCAGCAGCCCAAGAGTTTCCTCTGAAGCTTTCTTT. Protein: CASSPRVSSEAFF.

This sequence joins TRBV19 and TRBJ2-2; D is possibly TRBD2 (5 bases). CDR1 is LNHDA, CDR2 SQIVND, per germline (reference sequence). The CDR3 contains 15 residues. V shed 1 base and J shed 8 bases, with 14 bases lying between them. The DNA for the CDR3 is TGTGCCAGTAGTATAGTAGGAAGCGGCCCTGGGGAGCTGTTTTTT. This translates into CASSIVGSGPGELFF.

The genes are TRBV5-1 and TRBJ2-5, with 10 positions matching TRBD2. The CDR3 has 14 residues. The trim removed 1 base at V and 5 bases at J, leaving 2 bases unmatched. Germline lookup yields CDR1 SGHRS and CDR2 YFSETQ. DNA for the CDR3: TGCGCCAGCAGCTTGAATAGCGGGAGGGAGACCCAGTACTTC. It encodes CASSLNSGRETQYF.

The J gene is TRBJ2-1, the V gene TRBV29-1; tentative D call: TRBD2 (6 bases). Trimming pared 4 bases from V and 9 bases from J, leaving 10 bases between. This CDR3 contains 11 residues. Germline V gives CDR1 SQVTM, CDR2 ANQGSEA. For the CDR3, the DNA is TGCAGCGTTGCCAAGGAGGGTGAGCAGTTCTTC. This encodes CSVAKEGEQFF.

The V gene is TRBV7-9, the J gene TRBJ2-5; the match to TRBD1 covers 8 bases. The germline gives CDR1 SEHNR, CDR2 FQNEAQ (reference sequence). This CDR3 is 14 amino acids long. Trimming cost V 6 bases and J 3 bases; bases outside gene matches: 6. The CDR3 sequence is CASSLQGGEETQYF. CDR3 DNA: TGTGCCAGCAGTTTACAGGGGGGCGAAGAGACCCAGTACTTC.

The chain joins TRBV19 to TRBJ2-7; possible D gene TRBD2, 5 bases. V lost 6 bases, J lost 0 bases, and 12 bases lay in between. CDR3 length: 14 amino acids. In germline, CDR1 is LNHDA, CDR2 SQIVND (reference sequence). The DNA of the CDR3 is TGTGCCAGTAGACGGACTGTAGACTCCTACGAGCAGTACTTC. Translated: CASRRTVDSYEQYF.

V usage is TRBV7-9 and J usage is TRBJ2-4; a possible D gene is TRBD1 (5 bases). The V and J ends lost 2 bases and 9 bases respectively, with 11 bases between them. CDR1 SEHNR and CDR2 FQNEAQ come from the germline V gene (reference sequence). The CDR3 has 13 residues. The CDR3 DNA is TGTGCCAGCAGCTTAAAGGGGTCGGGCATTCAGTACTTC. Its translation: CASSLKGSGIQYF.

The V gene is TRBV6-5, the J gene TRBJ2-5; tentative D call: TRBD2 (6 bases). The CDR3 contains 14 residues. Between the trimmed V and J ends, which lost 8 bases and 5 bases, there was a span of 18 bases. Germline V gene sequence: CDR1 MNHEY, CDR2 SVGAGI. The CDR3 loop reads CASSSGSGRETQYF. The CDR3 region has the DNA TGTGCCAGCTCGAGCGGGTCCGGAAGGGAGACCCAGTACTTC.

The CDR3 loop is CASSPQTGSNTGELFF. DNA for the CDR3: TGTGCCAGCAGCCCCCAGACAGGGTCGAACACCGGGGAGCTGTTTTTT. V usage is TRBV11-2 and J usage is TRBJ2-2; 7 nucleotides align to TRBD1. Germline assignment: CDR1 SGHAT and CDR2 FQNNGV. Germline trimming cut 5 bases from V and 0 bases from J; bases unmatched to any gene: 6. The CDR3 runs 16 residues.

This chain joins TRBV5-6 and TRBJ2-2; the match to TRBD1 covers 8 bases. CDR3 length equals 14 residues. After removal of 0 bases from V and 7 bases from J, the junction contained 2 bases not matched to a gene. In germline, CDR1 is SGHDT, CDR2 YYEEEE. CDR3 sequence: CASSLAGGSGELFF. CDR3 nucleotide sequence: TGTGCCAGCAGCTTGGCAGGGGGCAGCGGGGAGCTGTTTTTT.

The chain carries TRBV20-1 and TRBJ1-1; TRBD1 is a possible D gene (5 bases). V lost 6 bases to trimming and J lost 7 bases, with 12 bases between them. This CDR3 region has 11 residues. Germline-derived CDR1 and CDR2 are DFQATT and SNEGSKA (reference sequence). This chain's CDR3 is CSARRDLEAFF. DNA for the CDR3: TGCAGTGCCAGGAGGGACCTTGAAGCTTTCTTT.

The chain uses TRBV27 and TRBJ1-2; possible D gene TRBD1, 5 bases. Germline CDR1 and CDR2: MNHEY and SMNVEV (reference sequence). The length of the CDR3 is 15 residues. The V end lost 2 bases, the J end lost 5 bases, and 15 bases lay between the germline ends. In DNA, the CDR3 is TGTGCCAGCAGTTTAACTCGCAGCGGGGGTTATGGCTACACCTTC. Its protein is CASSLTRSGGYGYTF.

This clone was observed a handful of times. The chain has TRBV3-1 (or the pseudogene TRBV3-2) and TRBJ2-1; TRBD2 matches at 14 bases. The CDR3 contains 16 residues. The V gene's germline CDR1 is LGHDT and CDR2 YNNKEL (reference sequence). The V segment lost 4 bases and the J segment 9 bases; nucleotides outside the gene matches: 8. CDR3 region: CASSRGTSGRVGEQFF. CDR3 coding DNA: TGTGCCAGCAGCCGGGGGACTAGCGGGAGAGTAGGTGAGCAGTTCTTC.